This TCR beta chain was profiled in a study of CD8 T cells in ankylosing spondylitis. Study-wide results and limits: Reportedly, disease-linked clones are significantly enriched in ankylosing spondylitis patients' matched synovial fluid. Some motif variants were previously reported in reactive arthritis synovial fluid and blood. In ankylosing spondylitis blood, a motif of about 8 highly homologous TCR beta variants appeared characteristic. CD8+ cells made up the disease-linked clones, which were relatively rare in peripheral blood.

Quantitative barcoded 5'-RACE was used to prepare TCR beta libraries. Each CDR3 protein gets one entry after TCRdb re-called the 5' RACE reads with MiXCR. The sample records 450,000 to 550,000 distinct CDR3 sequences, approximately 5% being singletons. The table lists this clonotype with many counts. Its antigen is not identified. This TCR was recovered from a male donor with ankylosing spondylitis. The sample was blood, either unsorted or a sorted T cell fraction (not recorded which).

CDR3 sequence reads: CSVSGQASSTDTQYF. CDR3 nucleotide sequence: TGCAGCGTTTCTGGACAGGCGAGTTCCACGGATACGCAGTATTTT. This sequence joins TRBV29-1 and TRBJ2-3; 7 nucleotides line up with TRBD1. The CDR3 length is 15 residues. Germline CDR1 reads SQVTM; CDR2 reads ANQGSEA. The V gene end was trimmed by 5 bases and the J gene end by 6 bases; junction bases not matched to a gene: 14.